Below, 22 T cell receptor beta chains from the same sample are listed, as sequenced in a study of graft-versus-host responses after intestinal transplantation. Roughly 200,000 CFSE-labeled responder cells were plated with roughly 200,000 irradiated, violet-dye-labeled stimulator cells. The repertoire was sequenced with immunoSEQ multiplex PCR; TCRdb's copy has only in-frame clones and lacks some. The data contain 8,000 to 13,000 clones, around 33% of them seen just once; the ten biggest clones take up approximately 13%. The sequences come from alloreactive CD8+ T cells from a mixed lymphocyte reaction culture, collected before intestinal transplant. Subset defined: CFSE-low proliferating T cells sorted from approximately 6-day pre-transplant mixed lymphocyte reaction (GvH or HvG direction). The origin of the receptors is a human patient who received an intestinal transplant.

By proportion, this clone is medium-sized. V and J are TRBV14 and TRBJ2-2; a possible D gene is TRBD1 (6 bases). V gave up 4 bases and J gave up 4 bases, with 13 bases separating them. This CDR3 spans 15 amino acids. CDR1 and CDR2 from the germline V gene are SGHDN and FVKESK. This chain's CDR3 is CASSPLLRGTGELFF. CDR3 in DNA: TGTGCCAGCAGCCCCTTGCTCAGGGGCACCGGGGAGCTGTTTTTT. Full variable domain (rest looked up from reference TRBV14 and TRBJ2-2): EAGVTQFPSHSVIEKGQTVTLRCDPISGHDNLYWYRRVMGKEIKFLLHFVKESKQDESGMPNNRFLAERTGGTYSTLKVQPAELEDSGVYFCASSPLLRGTGELFFGEGSRLTVL.

This chain links TRBV4-1 with TRBJ1-2; D is unclear. V gave up 1 base and J gave up 5 bases, with 11 bases separating them. This CDR3 spans 14 amino acids. Germline CDR1 reads MGHRA; CDR2 reads YSYEKL. The CDR3 sequence is CASSQVGRAYGYTF. The CDR3 coding sequence is TGCGCCAGCAGCCAAGTAGGGAGGGCTTATGGCTACACCTTC.

The chain recombines TRBV6-5 with TRBJ1-1; 7 bases are a match to TRBD1. V gave up 4 bases and J gave up 4 bases; unmatched junction bases: 9. CDR1 and CDR2 from the germline V gene are MNHEY and SVGAGI. CDR3 length: 15 amino acids. The CDR3 region has the DNA TGTGCCAGCAGTTTAACCTTGGGACAGCTCACTGAAGCTTTCTTT. Amino acid sequence: CASSLTLGQLTEAFF.

In this sample, this clone turned up a few times. The V and J genes are TRBV6-1 and TRBJ2-7; D gene uncertain. The CDR3 has 11 residues. Germline V lookup: CDR1 MNHNS, CDR2 SASEGT. The ends were cut back, 5 bases at V and 3 bases at J, with 5 bases in the middle. CDR3 bases: TGTGCCAGCAGTCAGAACTACGAGCAGTACTTC. This gives the protein CASSQNYEQYF.

The rearrangement joins TRBV5-4 to TRBJ2-7; 7 nucleotides match TRBD1. Germline values: CDR1 SGHNT, CDR2 YYREEE (reference sequence). Trimming cost V 4 bases and J 0 bases; bases outside gene matches: 4. This CDR3 contains 14 residues. CDR3 nucleotides: TGTGCCAGCAGCCTGGGGGACAGCTCCTACGAGCAGTACTTC. This gives the protein CASSLGDSSYEQYF.

This clone is medium-sized (0.01 to 0.1%) in the sample. The chain joins TRBV2 to TRBJ2-7; TRBD1 might be the D (5 bases). Germline V lookup: CDR1 SNHLY, CDR2 FYNNEI. Deletions cut 7 bases from V and 4 bases from J, with 17 bases between. This CDR3 is built from 14 residues. CDR3 bases: TGTGCCAGCACCGGAACGGACACCCCATACGAGCAGTACTTC. Amino acid sequence: CASTGTDTPYEQYF.

This clone was detected only a few times. The chain couples TRBV10-3 to TRBJ2-7; D remains unclear. The CDR3 extends over 13 amino acids. Trimming removed 4 bases from V and 3 bases from J, with 10 bases in between. Germline lookup yields CDR1 ENHRY and CDR2 SYGVKD. DNA for the CDR3: TGTGCCATCAGTGGCGCCCTCTTCTACGAGCAGTACTTC. This translates into CAISGALFYEQYF.

In its sample, this clone was seen a few times. The CDR3 DNA reads TGTGCCAGCAGTTCTACTAGCGGGGGGGACACAGATACGCAGTATTTT. Translating it yields CASSSTSGGDTDTQYF. The chain has TRBV2 and TRBJ2-3; 13 nucleotides line up with TRBD2. Germline lookup yields CDR1 SNHLY and CDR2 FYNNEI. Unmatched junction bases numbered 4, after V lost 5 bases and J lost 2 bases. The CDR3 covers 16 residues. The full variable domain, with the rest looked up from reference TRBV2 and TRBJ2-3, is EPEVTQTPSHQVTQMGQEVILRCVPISNHLYFYWYRQILGQKVEFLVSFYNNEISEKSEIFDDQFSVERPDGSNFTLKIRSTKLEDSAMYFCASSSTSGGDTDTQYFGPGTRLTVL.

The V and J genes are TRBV25-1 and TRBJ1-5, with D possibly matching TRBD1 (5 bases). Trimming cost V 4 bases and J 7 bases, with 11 bases left between them. This CDR3 spans 13 amino acids. The germline gives CDR1 MGHDK, CDR2 SYGVNS. CDR3 loop: CASSGQGWQPQHF. DNA of the CDR3: TGTGCCAGCAGTGGTCAGGGATGGCAGCCCCAGCATTTT. Full variable domain (remainder filled in from reference TRBV25-1 and TRBJ1-5): EADIYQTPRYLVIGTGKKITLECSQTMGHDKMYWYQQDPGMELHLIHYSYGVNSTEKGDLSSESTVSRIRTEHFPLTLESARPSHTSQYLCASSGQGWQPQHFGDGTRLSIL.

There are a few counts of this clone. The rearrangement links TRBV6-4 to TRBJ2-1; 13 bases line up with TRBD2. Germline lookup yields CDR1 MRHNA and CDR2 SNTAGT. The CDR3 has 15 residues. V was pared by 3 bases and J by 5 bases, with 1 base of the junction left unmatched. The chain's CDR3 is CASSELAGGNNEQFF. As DNA, the CDR3 is TGTGCCAGCAGTGAACTAGCGGGAGGGAACAATGAGCAGTTCTTC.

V is TRBV13 and J is TRBJ1-1; D ambiguous. Germline lookup yields CDR1 PRHDT and CDR2 FYEKMQ (reference sequence). Trimming took 3 bases from V and 8 from J, leaving 10 bases between them. CDR3 length: 12 amino acids. CDR3 DNA sequence: TGTGCCAGCAGCTTCCCGGGGAGGGAAGCTTTCTTT. Protein sequence: CASSFPGREAFF.

This clone was seen a few times. The J gene is TRBJ2-7, the V gene TRBV28; no definite D call. The CDR3 has 12 residues. Germline-derived CDR1 and CDR2 are MDHEN and SYDVKM. V gave up 9 bases and J gave up 2 bases, with 11 bases separating them. In DNA, the CDR3 is TGTGCCAGTTCTGTGGGCGCCTACGAGCAGTACTTC. Its protein is CASSVGAYEQYF.

This clone turned up a few times. The chain couples TRBV23-1 to TRBJ1-2; perhaps TRBD1 as D (6 bases). TRBV23-1 is an ORF, and what it does is uncertain. This CDR3 spans 15 amino acids. V shed 4 bases and J shed 4 bases, with 16 bases lying between them. CDR3 sequence (DNA): TGCGCCAGCAGTCTAGACAGGATACTGCCCTATGGCTACACCTTC. It specifies CASSLDRILPYGYTF.

The V and J genes are TRBV1 and TRBJ1-5; the table's D call of TRBD1 was not tested on the DNA. TRBV1 is a known pseudogene. The length of the CDR3 is 17 residues. The CDR3 nucleotides are TGCACCAGCAGCCAAGTCTTTGGGCAGGGCCTAATCAAGCCCCAGCATTTT. Its protein product is CTSSQVFGQGLIKPQHF.

V usage is TRBV29-1 and J usage is TRBJ2-1; TRBD2 aligns across 11 bases. After removal of 7 bases from V and 1 base from J, the junction contained 6 bases not matched to a gene. The length of the CDR3 is 15 residues. CDR1 and CDR2 (germline): SQVTM, ANQGSEA. This CDR3 reads CSAVLAGVSYNEQFF. The DNA of the CDR3 is TGCAGCGCCGTACTAGCGGGAGTATCCTACAATGAGCAGTTCTTC.

The chain carries TRBV25-1 and TRBJ2-1; 7 bases line up with TRBD1. This CDR3 region has 14 residues. Germline trimming cut 6 bases from V and 4 bases from J; bases unmatched to any gene: 6. Germline V lookup: CDR1 MGHDK, CDR2 SYGVNS. The CDR3 sequence is CASRVAGGYNEQFF. The CDR3 DNA reads TGTGCCAGCAGGGTGGCAGGGGGATACAATGAGCAGTTCTTC. The full variable domain, its missing parts supplied by reference TRBV25-1 and TRBJ2-1, is EADIYQTPRYLVIGTGKKITLECSQTMGHDKMYWYQQDPGMELHLIHYSYGVNSTEKGDLSSESTVSRIRTEHFPLTLESARPSHTSQYLCASRVAGGYNEQFFGPGTRLTVL.

This rearrangement joins TRBV28 to TRBJ2-7; 11 bases map to TRBD1. The V gene's germline CDR1 is MDHEN and CDR2 SYDVKM. Unmatched junction bases numbered 6, after V lost 6 bases and J lost 5 bases. The CDR3 has 14 residues. CDR3 sequence (DNA): TGTGCCAGCAGCGCCGGGACAGGGGGGGACGAGCAGTACTTC. It translates to CASSAGTGGDEQYF.

The chain is built from TRBV5-1 and TRBJ2-3; weak D call: TRBD1 (5 bases). The CDR3 totals 15 residues. V lost 3 bases and J 7 bases, leaving 18 bases between the germline ends. Germline V gives CDR1 SGHRS, CDR2 YFSETQ. CDR3 amino acids: CASSSLDRAGNTQYF. The DNA for the CDR3 is TGCGCCAGCAGCTCCCTTGATCGGGCAGGGAATACGCAGTATTTT. The whole variable domain, remainder taken from reference TRBV5-1 and TRBJ2-3, is KAGVTQTPRYLIKTRGQQVTLSCSPISGHRSVSWYQQTPGQGLQFLFEYFSETQRNKGNFPGRFSGRQFSNSRSEMNVSTLELGDSALYLCASSSLDRAGNTQYFGPGTRLTVL.

The rearrangement uses TRBV4-2 and TRBJ2-5; TRBD2 might be the D (6 bases). Looked up from germline, CDR1 is LGHNA and CDR2 is YNFKEQ. This CDR3 has 13 residues. Trimming left V 4 bases short and J 2 bases short, with 8 bases between. The CDR3 spells CASSPGVQETQYF. CDR3 nucleotides: TGTGCCAGCAGCCCGGGGGTGCAAGAGACCCAGTACTTC.

This chain connects TRBV7-6 to TRBJ2-3, with 9 bases matching TRBD1. CDR1 is SGHVS, CDR2 FNYEAQ, per germline. The V segment lost 5 bases and the J segment 5 bases; nucleotides outside the gene matches: 5. CDR3 length equals 14 residues. CDR3 coding DNA: TGTGCCAGCAGCCCGGGACAGGGAGAAGATACGCAGTATTTT. Translation: CASSPGQGEDTQYF.

The sample holds a few counts of this clone. The chain has TRBV10-3 and TRBJ2-1; a possible D gene is TRBD1 (5 bases). V gave up 1 base and J gave up 2 bases, with 15 bases separating them. CDR1 and CDR2 (germline): ENHRY, SYGVKD. This CDR3 is built from 17 residues. In DNA form, the CDR3 reads TGTGCCATCAGTGAGTGGGTAGGCAGGGCGCCCTACAATGAGCAGTTCTTC. It specifies CAISEWVGRAPYNEQFF.

This chain links TRBV4-1 with TRBJ2-7, with 8 bases fitting TRBD1. Germline CDR1 is MGHRA and CDR2 is YSYEKL. This CDR3 region has 15 residues. Trimming cost V 1 base and J 1 base; bases outside gene matches: 3. The CDR3 DNA sequence: TGCGCCAGCAGCCAAGTAGGACAGGGATCCTACGAGCAGTACTTC. Residues: CASSQVGQGSYEQYF.